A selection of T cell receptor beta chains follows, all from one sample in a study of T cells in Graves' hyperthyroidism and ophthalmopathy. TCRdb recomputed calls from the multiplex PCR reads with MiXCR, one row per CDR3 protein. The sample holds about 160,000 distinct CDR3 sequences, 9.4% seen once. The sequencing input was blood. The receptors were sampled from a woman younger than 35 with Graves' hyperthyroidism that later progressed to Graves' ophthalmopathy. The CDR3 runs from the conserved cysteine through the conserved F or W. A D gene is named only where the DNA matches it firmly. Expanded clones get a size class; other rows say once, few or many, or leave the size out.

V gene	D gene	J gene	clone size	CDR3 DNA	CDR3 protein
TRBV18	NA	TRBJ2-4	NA	TGTGCCAGCTCACCACCGGGGAGGATAGCCAAAAACATTCAGTACTTC	CASSPPGRIAKNIQYF
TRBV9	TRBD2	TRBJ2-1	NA	TGTGCCAGCAGCGCCTTTAGCGGGAGGAACAATGAGCAGTTCTTC	CASSAFSGRNNEQFF
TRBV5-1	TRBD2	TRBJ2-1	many	TGCGCCAGCAGCTCGGGGACTAGCGGGCTCTACAATGAGCAGTTCTTC	CASSSGTSGLYNEQFF
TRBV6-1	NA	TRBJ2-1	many	TGTGCCAGCAGTGAAGTGCAGGTCAATGAGCAGTTCTTC	CASSEVQVNEQFF
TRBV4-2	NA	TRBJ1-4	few	TGTGCCAGCAGCCAAGATCTGGTTTTCAGGGGCGGGAATGAAAAACTGTTTTTT	CASSQDLVFRGGNEKLFF
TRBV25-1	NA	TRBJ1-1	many	TGTGCCAGCACGTTAGGGGCCGAAGCTTTCTTT	CASTLGAEAFF
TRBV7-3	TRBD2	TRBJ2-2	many	TGTGCCAGCAGCTTAAGGTCCAGCGGGGGTGACACCGGGGAGCTGTTTTTT	CASSLRSSGGDTGELFF
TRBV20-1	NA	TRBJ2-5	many	TGCAGTGCCCAGGAGGGGGGTTACCAAGAGACCCAGTACTTC	CSAQEGGYQETQYF
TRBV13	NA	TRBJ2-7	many	TGTGCCAGCAGCTTAGGTGGCCGACACGAGCAGTACTTC	CASSLGGRHEQYF
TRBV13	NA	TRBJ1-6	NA	NA	CASSWGPGTANSPLDF
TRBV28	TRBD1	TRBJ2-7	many	TGTGCCAGCAGTTTAGGACAGGGACGTACCAGGAGCTACGAGCAGTACTTC	CASSLGQGRTRSYEQYF
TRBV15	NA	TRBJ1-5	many	TGTGCCACCAGCAGAGATCGGCGCAGGGTAAATCAGCCCCAGCATTTT	CATSRDRRRVNQPQHF